The rows below give T cell receptor beta chains drawn from one sample of a study of shared clonotypes between healthy human individuals. The protocol was immunoSEQ multiplex PCR, while the TCRdb copy is restricted to in-frame clones and leaves out a portion. Of 2.3 million or so clones listed, 80% to 95% are singletons. Sequencing input: naive CD4+ T cells from PBMCs. The receptors originated from a man aged 18 to 35 in good health. Some clones in this sample may be carry-over from other donors' samples. Each CDR3 is given with its conserved first and last residue. The D gene is left open where the match is weak. Expanded clones are given a class, and other clones once, few, many or no size at all.

.	TRBV5-6	TRBJ2-6	.	TGTGCCAGCAGCCTCGCGCGGGCTGGGGCCAACGTCCTGACTTTC	CASSLARAGANVLTF
.	TRBV5-1	TRBJ1-4	.	TGCGCCAGCAGCCCCCGCGGGGGTGCTAATGAAAAACTGTTTTTT	CASSPRGGANEKLFF
.	TRBV28	TRBJ2-1	.	TGTGCCAGCAGTTCCGCGGGGCTTTTGAAGGATGAGCAGTTCTTC	CASSSAGLLKDEQFF
.	TRBV4-3	TRBJ2-1	TRBD2	TGCGCCAGCAGCCAAGGGAGCCTAGCGGGAGGGCGTATAAATGAGCAGTTCTTC	CASSQGSLAGGRINEQFF
.	TRBV5-4	TRBJ1-3	.	TGTGCCAGCAGCTCCCCCTCTGGAAACACCATATATTTT	CASSSPSGNTIYF
.	TRBV4-3	TRBJ2-3	TRBD1	TGCGCCAGCAGCCCAGGACAGGGAAGAACAGATACGCAGTATTTT	CASSPGQGRTDTQYF
once	TRBV6-1	TRBJ2-7	.	TGTGCCAGCAGTGAGGGGGGGGCAGGGGGTTTCTACGAGCAGTACTTC	CASSEGGAGGFYEQYF
.	TRBV6-5	TRBJ2-2	.	TGTGCCAGCTACGCGGGGCCCAACACCGGGGAGCTGTTTTTT	CASYAGPNTGELFF
once	TRBV2	TRBJ2-5	.	TGTGCCAGCAGTGAAGGCAGGGACGGGACCCAGTACTTC	CASSEGRDGTQYF
.	TRBV30	TRBJ1-6	TRBD1	TGTGCCTGGAGCATTGGACAGGGAAGTTCACCCCTCCACTTT	CAWSIGQGSSPLHF
.	TRBV5-1	TRBJ2-5	.	TGCGCCAGCAGCACCGTGCGAGGGCGCCAAGAGACCCAGTACTTC	CASSTVRGRQETQYF
.	TRBV29-1	TRBJ2-3	TRBD1	TGCAGTGGGGGTTGGGACAGGGGAAAAGATACGCAGTATTTT	CSGGWDRGKDTQYF
.	TRBV4-2	TRBJ2-7	TRBD2	TGTGCCAGCAGCCACGGGACTAGCGGGACTTCATACGAGCAGTACTTC	CASSHGTSGTSYEQYF
.	TRBV28	TRBJ2-1	TRBD1	TGTGCCAGCAGTTTCGGTCCATACGGGGACAGGGGTTTGCACAATGAGCAGTTCTTC	CASSFGPYGDRGLHNEQFF
.	TRBV7-3	TRBJ2-2	TRBD1	TGTGCCAGCAGCTCCCGGACAGGGGAGACCGGGGAGCTGTTTTTT	CASSSRTGETGELFF
.	TRBV9	TRBJ2-3	.	TGTGCCAGCAGCGTAAGGGAGGGGGCCACAGATACGCAGTATTTT	CASSVREGATDTQYF
.	TRBV18	TRBJ2-7	.	TGTGCCAGCTCACCGTCCAGGGGTGATACCTACGAGCAGTACTTC	CASSPSRGDTYEQYF